The entry below describes one T cell receptor (beta chain). What it recognizes is unknown. CD45RO-negative, CCR7-selected cells formed the naive CD8 fraction, which excluded terminally differentiated effector memory CD45RA+ cells. Healthy and HIV-negative, the adult donors had no recent acute infections or vaccinations. The source of the sample is a study of shared clonotypes between healthy human individuals. Overall study findings and caveats: Shared clonotypes across all four donors exceeded non-shared ones in generation probability.

Germline trimming cut 0 bases from V and 7 bases from J; bases unmatched to any gene: 7. Germline V gives CDR1 SGDLS, CDR2 YYNGEE. This CDR3 has 15 residues. Each subset's genomic DNA was shared equally among a number of immunoSEQ plates. Data came from immunoSEQ multiplex PCR; TCRdb stores just in-frame clones and leaves some out. The sample carries 450,000 to 700,000 clones, roughly 96% recorded once. This chain links TRBV9 with TRBJ2-1; 7 bases match TRBD2. Sequencing was performed on naive CD8+ T cells sorted from blood. The source of this sequence is a woman aged 25 to 39 in good health. The CDR3 reads CASSVGASGGNEQFF. The CDR3 region has the DNA TGTGCCAGCAGCGTAGGGGCTAGCGGAGGGAATGAGCAGTTCTTC.